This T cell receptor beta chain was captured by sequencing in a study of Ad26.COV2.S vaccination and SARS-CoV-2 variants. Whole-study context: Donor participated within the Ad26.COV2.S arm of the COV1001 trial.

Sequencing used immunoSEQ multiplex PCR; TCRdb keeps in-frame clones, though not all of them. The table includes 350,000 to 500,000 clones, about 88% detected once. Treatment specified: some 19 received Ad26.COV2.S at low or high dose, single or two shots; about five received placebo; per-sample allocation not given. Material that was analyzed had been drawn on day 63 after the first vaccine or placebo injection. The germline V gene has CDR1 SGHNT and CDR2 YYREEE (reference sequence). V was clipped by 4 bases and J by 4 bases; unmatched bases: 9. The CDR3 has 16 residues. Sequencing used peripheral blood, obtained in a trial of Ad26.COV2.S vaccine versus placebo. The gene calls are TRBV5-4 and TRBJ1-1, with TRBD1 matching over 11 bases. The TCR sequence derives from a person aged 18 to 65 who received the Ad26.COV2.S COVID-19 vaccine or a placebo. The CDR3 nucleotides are TGTGCCAGCAGCCACCCGGGACAGGGGGAGACCACTGAAGCTTTCTTT. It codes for CASSHPGQGETTEAFF.